This TCR beta chain appears in the sequencing data of a study of blood T cell repertoires in COVID-19. At the level of the study: Whether acute or convalescent, the COVID-19 samples came from the United States, Italy and Spain. Sources were T cells, B-cell-depleted T cells, or PBMCs; the material itself was cDNA or gDNA.

This CDR3 has 11 amino acids. Trimming left V 6 bases short and J 4 bases short, with 7 bases between. The germline CDR1 and CDR2 sequences are MDHEN and SYDVKM. Points on this clone: This sample also contains other DNA sequences that code for the same CDR3.

Under the authors' procedure: Nucleated cell number was recorded as an estimate derived from reference gene primer amplification. Libraries were prepared by immunoSEQ multiplex PCR; TCRdb keeps only in-frame clonotypes and omits some of them. D and trimming were read from the DNA, whereas the V and J calls and clone size are those reported in that table. The repertoire includes around 94,000 clones, approximately 80% of them detected once, and around 20% sits in the top ten. This receptor was taken from a human donor in a cohort sampled during active COVID-19. This rearrangement joins TRBV28 to TRBJ2-7, with D uncertain. Sequences were obtained from peripheral blood. DNA for the CDR3: TGTGCCAGCAGCACTACGTACGAGCAGTACTTC. The encoded protein is CASSTTYEQYF.